The 18 T cell receptor beta chains reported below all come from one sample, sequenced in a study of blood T cell repertoires in COVID-19. The protocol was immunoSEQ multiplex PCR, while the TCRdb copy is restricted to in-frame clones and leaves out a portion. The sample carries 130,000 or so clones, 83% recorded once. Sequenced material: PBMCs or T cells enriched from blood (not recorded which). The receptors come from a man younger than 45 who had recovered from COVID-19.

This chain uses TRBV19 with TRBJ2-5; the match to TRBD1 covers 12 bases. The ends lost 5 bases at V and 5 bases at J; junction bases unmatched: 9. Germline CDR1 and CDR2: LNHDA and SQIVND (reference sequence). CDR3 length: 16 residues. CDR3 residues: CASSSFGTGGFETQYF. CDR3 sequence (DNA): TGTGCCAGTAGTTCCTTCGGGACAGGGGGCTTCGAGACCCAGTACTTC.

This clone has only one observation. V usage is TRBV5-6 and J usage is TRBJ2-7, with 9 bases identical to TRBD2. Germline loops: CDR1 SGHDT, CDR2 YYEEEE. The CDR3 length is 15 residues. The V segment lost 3 bases and the J segment 1 base; nucleotides outside the gene matches: 5. The CDR3 bases are TGTGCCAGCAGCTCTTCTAGCGGGATGTCCTACGAGCAGTACTTC. Amino acids: CASSSSSGMSYEQYF.

The chain has TRBV27 and TRBJ2-7, with D hard to call. Germline loops: CDR1 MNHEY, CDR2 SMNVEV (reference sequence). Trimming shortened V by 4 bases and J by 0 bases, and 10 bases separated the two germline ends. The CDR3 extends over 14 amino acids. CDR3 in amino acids: CASSSFSSSYEQYF. CDR3 nucleotides: TGTGCCAGCAGTTCTTTCTCGAGCTCCTACGAGCAGTACTTC.

The chain carries TRBV4-1 and TRBJ1-2, with D possibly being TRBD1 (5 bases). The CDR3 loop spans 14 amino acids. Per the germline V gene, CDR1 is MGHRA and CDR2 is YSYEKL. V was trimmed by 1 base and J by 3 bases, leaving 9 bases between them. CDR3 loop: CASSQVTGYYGYTF. CDR3 bases: TGCGCCAGCAGCCAAGTTACAGGATACTATGGCTACACCTTC.

The J gene is TRBJ2-1, the V gene TRBV9, with 8 bases matching TRBD2. The ends lost 3 bases at V and 9 bases at J; junction bases unmatched: 5. The CDR3 is 13 residues long. Germline V lookup: CDR1 SGDLS, CDR2 YYNGEE. The CDR3 DNA follows: TGTGCCAGCAGCGCCGGACTAGCTACTGAGCAGTTCTTC. This codes for CASSAGLATEQFF.

The chain uses TRBV11-3 and TRBJ2-5; 7 bases fit TRBD1. Germline CDR1 is SGHNT and CDR2 is YENEEA. After removal of 6 bases from V and 4 bases from J, the junction contained 8 bases not matched to a gene. CDR3 size: 14 residues. The CDR3 DNA is TGTGCCAGCAGTTCCGGGACAGTACCAGAGACCCAGTACTTC. Its protein product is CASSSGTVPETQYF.

Details on this clone: One end of the junction is discordant with germline, which a read error may explain. This sequence joins TRBV19 and TRBJ1-2; D gene ambiguous. The germline CDR1 and CDR2 sequences are LNHDA and SQIVND (reference sequence). The CDR3 consists of 13 residues. CDR3 sequence: CASSIRGPYGYTF. CDR3 nucleotides: TGTGCCAGTAGTATACGGGGTCCCTATGGTTACACCTTC.

This clone was detected only a few times. V is TRBV2 and J is TRBJ1-2; a possible D gene is TRBD1 (5 bases). V lost 6 bases to trimming and J lost 4 bases, with 12 bases between them. The CDR3 runs to 13 residues. The germline gives CDR1 SNHLY, CDR2 FYNNEI. The CDR3 here is CASRQDRSYGYTF. In DNA, the CDR3 is TGTGCCAGCAGGCAAGACAGAAGCTATGGCTACACCTTC.

This chain links TRBV19 with TRBJ2-1; D possibly corresponds to TRBD2 (5 bases). The CDR3 has 16 residues. V lost 2 bases and J 1 base, leaving 12 bases between the germline ends. Germline values: CDR1 LNHDA, CDR2 SQIVND (reference sequence). The CDR3 sequence: CASSISEGLSYNEQFF. CDR3 nucleotides: TGTGCCAGTAGTATAAGCGAGGGATTGTCCTACAATGAGCAGTTCTTC.

The CDR3 DNA sequence: TGTGCCAGCAGCACCCGACAGGGAGTGGGTGAGACCCAGTACTTC. Residues: CASSTRQGVGETQYF. The chain joins TRBV7-9 to TRBJ2-5; 7 bases are a match to TRBD1. Germline CDR1 is SEHNR and CDR2 is FQNEAQ (reference sequence). The J segment lost 5 bases and the V segment lost 5 bases, leaving 11 bases of the junction unmatched. The CDR3 sequence is 15 residues long.

This chain links TRBV9 with TRBJ2-5; TRBD1 agrees at 8 bases. Germline V gives CDR1 SGDLS, CDR2 YYNGEE. With 0 bases clipped from V and 7 bases from J, the junction kept 8 bases outside the gene matches. The CDR3 totals 15 residues. CDR3 in DNA: TGTGCCAGCAGCGTAGATGGACAGGGTGTCGGGACCCAGTACTTC. This codes for CASSVDGQGVGTQYF.

The genes are TRBV6-5 and TRBJ1-5; D perhaps matches TRBD1 (5 bases). Trimming shortened V by 0 bases and J by 5 bases, and 8 bases separated the two germline ends. The CDR3 totals 14 residues. In germline, CDR1 is MNHEY, CDR2 SVGAGI. CDR3 sequence (DNA): TGTGCCAGCAGTTACTCAGGGGCGGATCAGCCCCAGCATTTT. Protein sequence: CASSYSGADQPQHF.

Details on this clone: The sample has other DNA sequences that encode this CDR3 too. The rearrangement joins TRBV28 to TRBJ1-2, with 8 bases fitting TRBD1. The ends lost 6 bases at V and 4 bases at J; junction bases unmatched: 4. The CDR3 loop spans 13 amino acids. Germline V gene data show CDR1 as MDHEN and CDR2 as SYDVKM. The CDR3 protein is CASSSGQGYGYTF. For the CDR3, the DNA is TGTGCCAGCAGCTCAGGACAGGGCTATGGCTACACCTTC.

The chain joins TRBV7-9 to TRBJ2-7, with D perhaps TRBD1 (6 bases). The CDR3 is 16 amino acids. V shed 1 base and J shed 1 base, with 14 bases lying between them. Germline values: CDR1 SEHNR, CDR2 FQNEAQ (reference sequence). The CDR3, as DNA: TGTGCCAGCAGCTTAGGGGGGCGAAACGGATCCTACGAGCAGTACGTC. Its translation: CASSLGGRNGSYEQYV.

The chain couples TRBV4-1 to TRBJ2-2; TRBD1 might be the D (5 bases). The ends were cut back, 0 bases at V and 5 bases at J, with 13 bases in the middle. This CDR3 has 16 amino acids. The germline CDR1 and CDR2 sequences are MGHRA and YSYEKL. Written as DNA, the CDR3 is TGCGCCAGCAGCCAAGAACCAGGGATCGTGACCGGGGAGCTGTTTTTT. This translates into CASSQEPGIVTGELFF.

A single count supports this clone. This chain links TRBV19 with TRBJ1-5; 7 bases agree with TRBD1. The CDR3 length is 13 residues. V trimming: 6 bases; J trimming: 7 bases; junction bases outside the gene matches: 6. Germline lookup yields CDR1 LNHDA and CDR2 SQIVND (reference sequence). The DNA of the CDR3 is TGTGCCAGTAGAGGAGGGGGCGGACAGCCCCAGCATTTT. The encoded protein is CASRGGGGQPQHF.

This sequence joins TRBV7-3 and TRBJ1-1; tentatively, D is TRBD1 (5 bases). The germline gives CDR1 SGHTA, CDR2 FQGTGA. V was cut by 1 base and J by 2 bases, with 8 bases left in between. CDR3 length: 14 amino acids. CDR3 loop: CASSLSGHNTEAFF. In DNA, the CDR3 is TGTGCCAGCAGCTTAAGTGGACATAACACTGAAGCTTTCTTT.

This clone was counted between two and nine times. DNA for the CDR3: TGCGCCAGCAGCTTGGGCGGGACAGATACGCAGTATTTT. Protein product: CASSLGGTDTQYF. V and J are TRBV5-1 and TRBJ2-3, with D maybe TRBD2 (5 bases). Germline values: CDR1 SGHRS, CDR2 YFSETQ. Trimming took off 0 bases at V and 3 bases at J, with 5 bases between the two ends. The CDR3 loop spans 13 amino acids.